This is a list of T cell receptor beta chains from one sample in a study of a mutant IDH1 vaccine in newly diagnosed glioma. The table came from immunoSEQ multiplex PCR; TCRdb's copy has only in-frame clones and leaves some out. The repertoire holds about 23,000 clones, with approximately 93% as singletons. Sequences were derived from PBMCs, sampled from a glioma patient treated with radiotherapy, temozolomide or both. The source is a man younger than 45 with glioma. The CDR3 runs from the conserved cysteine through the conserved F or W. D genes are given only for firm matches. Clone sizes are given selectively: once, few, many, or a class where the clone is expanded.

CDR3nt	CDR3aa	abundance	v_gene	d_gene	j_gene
TGCGCCAGCAGCTTGGGAGGGTCTAGAAGTGAGCAGTTCTTC	CASSLGGSRSEQFF	NA	TRBV5-1	NA	TRBJ2-1
TGTGCCAGCGGCACCGACAGGGGGAGAGGTGAAAAACTGTTTTTT	CASGTDRGRGEKLFF	NA	TRBV7-9	TRBD1	TRBJ1-4
TGTGCCAGTAGTACAGGCCGCGGAACTGAAGCTTTCTTT	CASSTGRGTEAFF	NA	TRBV19	NA	TRBJ1-1
TGCGCCAGCAAATCCGGGACTAGCGTTAACACCGGGGAGCTGTTTTTT	CASKSGTSVNTGELFF	NA	TRBV5-1	TRBD2	TRBJ2-2
TGTGCCAGCAGCTTAATTCAGGGGTTAGGTGGCTACACCTTC	CASSLIQGLGGYTF	once	TRBV11-2	NA	TRBJ1-2
TGTGCCAGCAGTCATGGGGGGGGAGATACGCAGTATTTT	CASSHGGGDTQYF	NA	TRBV9	TRBD2	TRBJ2-3
TGTGCCAGCAGCTTGCGTCAGGGGCTGAGCTCCTACGAGCAGTACTTC	CASSLRQGLSSYEQYF	NA	TRBV5-6	NA	TRBJ2-7
TGTGCCAGCAGCGCCCTAGGTACAGATACGCAGTATTTT	CASSALGTDTQYF	NA	TRBV7-9	NA	TRBJ2-3
TGCGCCAGCAGCACCCAGGGGGCAGCCGGGGAGCTGTTTTTT	CASSTQGAAGELFF	NA	TRBV5-1	TRBD1	TRBJ2-2
TGCGCCAGCAGTCAAGTTCAGGGAGGCACTGAAGCTTTCTTT	CASSQVQGGTEAFF	NA	TRBV23-1	NA	TRBJ1-1